Below are 27 T cell receptor beta chains sequenced from a single sample in a study of shared clonotypes between healthy human individuals (dated by TCRdb to 2020 to 2022). Library method: the immunoSEQ multiplex PCR assay. TCRdb limited this immuneACCESS table to in-frame rearrangements with V and J called. A share of clones is missing; checked studies link under half to unresolved V genes, and the rest is unexplained. Present in this sample are 1,400,000 or so clones, 98% of which were seen just once. The ten largest clonotypes hold 0.36% of the sample. The sample taken for sequencing was naive CD4+ T cells sorted from blood. Explained via the paper, the cell subset or site label denotes: CD45RA+ positively selected. Receptors were obtained from a man between 25 and 39 years old in good health.

V gene TRBV7-9 combines with J gene TRBJ2-5; no definite D call. CDR1 and CDR2 from the germline V gene are SEHNR and FQNEAQ (reference sequence). This CDR3 has 12 amino acids. V gave up 2 bases and J gave up 4 bases, with 5 bases separating them. The DNA of the CDR3 is TGTGCCAGCAGCTTAAACGGAGAGACCCAGTACTTC. Translation: CASSLNGETQYF. The full variable domain, with the rest looked up from reference TRBV7-9 and TRBJ2-5, is DTGVSQNPRHKITKRGQNVTFRCDPISEHNRLYWYRQTLGQGPEFLTYFQNEAQLEKSRLLSDRFSAERPKGSFSTLEIQRTEQGDSAMYLCASSLNGETQYFGPGTRLLVL.

The CDR3: CASSPGAPNKDEQFF. CDR3 DNA sequence: TGTGCCAGCAGCCCAGGGGCCCCCAACAAGGATGAGCAGTTCTTC. J is TRBJ2-1 and V is TRBV11-3; possibly TRBD1 for D (6 bases). The CDR3 has 15 residues. The V gene lost 5 bases and the J gene lost 8 bases, with 19 bases spanning the gap. The germline gives CDR1 SGHNT, CDR2 YENEEA.

J is TRBJ2-1 and V is TRBV5-5, with 9 nucleotides matching TRBD2. Trimming at V came to 1 base and at J to 3 bases, leaving 5 bases not matched to a gene. In germline, CDR1 is SGHKS, CDR2 YYEKEE (reference sequence). The CDR3 sequence is 16 residues long. The CDR3 reads CASSLRGLAYYNEQFF. The CDR3 nucleotides read TGTGCCAGCAGCTTGCGTGGACTAGCGTACTACAATGAGCAGTTCTTC.

This chain connects TRBV28 to TRBJ2-1, with D perhaps TRBD2 (5 bases). The V gene's germline CDR1 is MDHEN and CDR2 SYDVKM. This CDR3 has 14 amino acids. Trimming shortened V by 8 bases and J by 2 bases, and 13 bases separated the two germline ends. This chain's CDR3 is CASEESGAYNEQFF. In DNA, the CDR3 is TGTGCCAGCGAAGAGAGCGGAGCCTACAATGAGCAGTTCTTC.

This clone showed up just once. The chain links TRBV6-6 to TRBJ2-1; a weak D match, TRBD2 (6 bases). Trimming shortened V by 7 bases and J by 1 base, and 11 bases separated the two germline ends. Looked up from germline, CDR1 is MNHNY and CDR2 is SVGAGI (reference sequence). The CDR3 has 14 amino acids. The CDR3 DNA reads TGTGCCAGCACGATAGCGGTTTCCTACAATGAGCAGTTCTTC. It translates to CASTIAVSYNEQFF.

V gene TRBV29-1 combines with J gene TRBJ2-5; D remains ambiguous. The CDR3 has 14 residues. The V end was cut by 1 base, the J end by 1 base, with 10 bases between. Germline V lookup: CDR1 SQVTM, CDR2 ANQGSEA. The CDR3 is CSVEGWTRQETQYF. CDR3 bases: TGCAGCGTTGAAGGTTGGACGCGCCAAGAGACCCAGTACTTC.

This chain connects TRBV6-1 to TRBJ2-3, with D possibly matching TRBD2 (7 bases). The CDR3 runs to 17 residues. The germline gives CDR1 MNHNS, CDR2 SASEGT. V was shortened by 4 bases and J by 3 bases, with 20 bases between the two germline ends. The CDR3 nucleotides read TGTGCCAGCAGTGGGGAACGGGGGGCTCCATGGACAGATACGCAGTATTTT. Protein sequence: CASSGERGAPWTDTQYF.

Worth noting for this clone: This sample also contains other DNA sequences that code for the same CDR3. This rearrangement joins TRBV6-4 to TRBJ2-3; TRBD2 matches 10 bases. The CDR3 contains 15 residues. Germline CDR1 MRHNA, CDR2 SNTAGT. V lost 5 bases to trimming and J lost 5 bases; unmatched junction nucleotides: 7. CDR3 DNA: TGTGCCAGCAGTCCCTTAGCGGGAGGAGGAGATACGCAGTATTTT. It yields the protein CASSPLAGGGDTQYF.

With respect to this clone: One end of the junction is discordant with germline, which a read error may explain. This chain connects TRBV10-1 to TRBJ2-1, with D maybe TRBD2 (6 bases). This CDR3 is built from 15 residues. CDR1 WNHNN and CDR2 SYGVQD come from the germline V gene (reference sequence). In nucleotides, the CDR3 is TGCGCCAGCAGTGAAAGACTAGTCTCCCACAATGAGCAGTTCTTC. Its protein is CASSERLVSHNEQFF.

With regard to this clone: Within the sample, other DNA sequences also encode this same CDR3. The CDR3 region has the DNA TGCAGCGTAGACAGGCTAGCCAAAAACATTCAGTACTTC. Its protein is CSVDRLAKNIQYF. V and J are TRBV29-1 and TRBJ2-4; TRBD1 is a possible D gene (6 bases). There are 13 residues in the CDR3. CDR1 is SQVTM and CDR2 is ANQGSEA in the germline V gene. Trimming left V 6 bases short and J 0 bases short, with 9 bases between.

The chain links TRBV9 to TRBJ2-5; D possibly corresponds to TRBD1 (6 bases). There are 15 residues in the CDR3. Between the trimmed V and J ends, which lost 0 bases and 4 bases, there was a span of 13 bases. The germline V gene has CDR1 SGDLS and CDR2 YYNGEE. CDR3 sequence (DNA): TGTGCCAGCAGCGTAGATAAGGGGGTGGTAGAGACCCAGTACTTC. The encoded protein is CASSVDKGVVETQYF.

The rearrangement links TRBV18 to TRBJ2-1; tentatively, D is TRBD2 (5 bases). V lost 1 base and J 5 bases, leaving 9 bases between the germline ends. CDR3 length equals 14 residues. The V gene's germline CDR1 is KGHSH and CDR2 LQKENI. This CDR3 reads CASSPLLGHNEQFF. The CDR3 DNA sequence: TGTGCCAGCTCACCACTACTAGGTCACAATGAGCAGTTCTTC.

The rearrangement uses TRBV2 and TRBJ2-1; 10 bases map to TRBD1. J lost 8 bases, V lost 7 bases, and 8 bases had no gene match. The CDR3 length is 14 residues. Germline values: CDR1 SNHLY, CDR2 FYNNEI. The CDR3 is CASNPGQGRDEQFF. In DNA form, the CDR3 reads TGTGCCAGCAACCCGGGACAGGGGAGGGATGAGCAGTTCTTC.

In regard to this clone: A junction boundary mismatches the germline segment, possibly from a read error. The genes are TRBV7-9 and TRBJ2-2, with 7 positions matching TRBD2. This CDR3 has 16 amino acids. Germline values: CDR1 SEHNR, CDR2 FQNEAQ (reference sequence). The CDR3 is CASSLMVLANSGELFF. In DNA form, the CDR3 reads TGTGCCAGCAGCTTAATGGTACTAGCGAACTCCGGGGAGCTGTTTTTT.

The genes are TRBV30 and TRBJ1-2, with a weak D call TRBD1 (5 bases). The length of the CDR3 is 13 residues. The germline CDR1 and CDR2 sequences are GTSNPN and SVGIG (reference sequence). V was pared by 0 bases and J by 2 bases, with 7 bases between. DNA for the CDR3: TGTGCCTGGAGTGTAAACAGGAACTATGGCTACACCTTC. It translates to CAWSVNRNYGYTF. Using reference TRBV30 and TRBJ1-2 for the parts outside the CDR3, the full variable domain is SQTIHQWPATLVQPVGSPLSLECTVEGTSNPNLYWYRQAAGRGLQLLFYSVGIGQISSEVPQNLSASRPQDRQFILSSKKLLLSDSGFYLCAWSVNRNYGYTFGSGTRLTVV.

The J gene is TRBJ2-3, the V gene TRBV10-3; D gene unclear. Trimming cost V 8 bases and J 0 bases, with 15 bases left between them. The CDR3 sequence is 15 residues long. Per the germline V gene, CDR1 is ENHRY and CDR2 is SYGVKD. The CDR3: CAISSAPMSTDTQYF. CDR3 nucleotide sequence: TGTGCCATCTCGTCAGCGCCTATGAGCACAGATACGCAGTATTTT.

This clone was picked up one time. The chain uses TRBV19 and TRBJ2-7; TRBD1 matches at 8 bases. Unmatched junction bases numbered 9, after V lost 4 bases and J lost 4 bases. The CDR3 sequence is 15 residues long. Germline values: CDR1 LNHDA, CDR2 SQIVND (reference sequence). The CDR3 loop is CASSTPHRGVYEQYF. CDR3 sequence (DNA): TGTGCCAGTAGTACCCCACACAGGGGGGTATACGAGCAGTACTTC.

With respect to this clone: Other DNA sequences within the sample encode an identical CDR3. This rearrangement joins TRBV7-2 to TRBJ2-5, with D uncertain. V shed 2 bases and J shed 1 base, with 8 bases lying between them. CDR3 length equals 14 residues. The germline gives CDR1 SGHTA, CDR2 FQGNSA. CDR3 in amino acids: CASSLSRAQETQYF. In DNA, the CDR3 is TGTGCCAGCAGCTTATCCCGGGCCCAAGAGACCCAGTACTTC.

The V and J genes are TRBV14 and TRBJ2-1; TRBD2 aligns across 8 bases. V lost 0 bases and J lost 9; bases outside the gene matches: 4. Germline assignment: CDR1 SGHDN and CDR2 FVKESK. The CDR3 covers 14 residues. CDR3 sequence: CASSQDYGGAEQFF. In nucleotides, the CDR3 is TGTGCCAGCAGCCAAGATTACGGGGGGGCTGAGCAGTTCTTC.

This clone was picked up one time. CDR3 bases: TGTGCCAGCAGTCCATGGACTAGCGGGAGGTATTCCTACAATGAGCAGTTCTTC. It codes for CASSPWTSGRYSYNEQFF. The chain combines TRBV7-6 with TRBJ2-1; 14 bases line up with TRBD2. This CDR3 has 18 residues. The trim removed 6 bases at V and 1 base at J, leaving 8 bases unmatched. CDR1 is SGHVS, CDR2 FNYEAQ, per germline.

CDR3 residues: CASSPGLAGKTGELFF. CDR3 bases: TGTGCCAGCAGCCCCGGGCTAGCGGGAAAGACCGGGGAGCTGTTTTTT. The V call is TRBV9, the J call TRBJ2-2, with 9 positions matching TRBD2. The junction had 9 bases not matched to a gene; V was cut back by 4 bases and J by 5 bases. The germline CDR1 and CDR2 sequences are SGDLS and YYNGEE. There are 16 residues in the CDR3.

The chain is built from TRBV2 and TRBJ2-6; D is possibly TRBD1 (5 bases). The CDR3 has 15 residues. V shed 4 bases and J shed 2 bases, with 9 bases lying between them. CDR1 is SNHLY and CDR2 is FYNNEI in the germline V gene. In DNA, the CDR3 is TGTGCCAGCAGTGCGGCAGGGACTGGGGCCAACGTCCTGACTTTC. Protein sequence: CASSAAGTGANVLTF.

The rearrangement links TRBV25-1 to TRBJ2-2; D may be TRBD1 or TRBD2 (6 bases each). Germline assignment: CDR1 MGHDK and CDR2 SYGVNS. This CDR3 is built from 16 residues. V lost 1 base, J lost 5 bases, and 14 bases lay in between. This CDR3 is CASSELRTGRTGELFF. CDR3 sequence (DNA): TGTGCCAGCAGTGAATTACGAACAGGGAGGACCGGGGAGCTGTTTTTT.

The chain has TRBV27 and TRBJ1-4; 7 bases map to TRBD1. The germline gives CDR1 MNHEY, CDR2 SMNVEV (reference sequence). This CDR3 region has 17 residues. With 5 bases clipped from V and 0 bases from J, the junction kept 9 bases outside the gene matches. CDR3 DNA sequence: TGTGCCAGCAGTACAGACAGGGTAGTGGCAACTAATGAAAAACTGTTTTTT. Translation gives CASSTDRVVATNEKLFF.

This sequence joins TRBV29-1 and TRBJ2-1; 8 positions match TRBD2. CDR1 and CDR2 from the germline V gene are SQVTM and ANQGSEA. J was trimmed by 0 bases and V by 4 bases; bases with no gene match: 2. CDR3 length: 14 residues. The CDR3 DNA reads as TGCAGCGTTGGGCGGGGGGCCTCCTACAATGAGCAGTTCTTC. Its translation is CSVGRGASYNEQFF.

The genes are TRBV5-1 and TRBJ2-1, with 9 bases that match TRBD2. CDR1 and CDR2 (germline): SGHRS, YFSETQ. Trimming took 4 bases from V and 0 from J; bases not matched to a gene: 5. This CDR3 is 16 amino acids long. CDR3 sequence reads: CASSLLAGASYNEQFF. The CDR3 nucleotides are TGCGCCAGCAGCCTGTTAGCGGGAGCCTCCTACAATGAGCAGTTCTTC.

V and J are TRBV10-2 and TRBJ2-7, with unresolved D. The germline CDR1 and CDR2 sequences are WSHSY and SAAADI. The germline V and J ends were trimmed by 3 bases and 6 bases, with 24 bases remaining between them. The CDR3 is made up of 17 amino acids. The CDR3 nucleotides read TGCGCCAGCAGTGATAAGATTTTGCTAATGACGCATCTCGAGCAGTACTTC. This gives the protein CASSDKILLMTHLEQYF.